The 14 T cell receptor beta chains presented below share a single source sample, sequenced in a study of blood T cells in healthy people across ages. A second about 7 to 11 cycle PCR used barcoded and J-beta primers. TCRdb fed the 5' RACE reads into MiXCR, producing one record per CDR3 protein. The data show 850,000 to 1,000,000 distinct CDR3 sequences, with roughly 52% seen just once and about an eighth held by the top ten. Source material: blood. These receptors came from a man in his thirties or forties in good health.

The chain joins TRBV7-6 to TRBJ2-7; D is undetermined. Trimming took off 2 bases at V and 3 bases at J, with 17 bases between the two ends. Germline lookup yields CDR1 SGHVS and CDR2 FNYEAQ. This CDR3 is built from 16 residues. CDR3 in DNA: TGTGCCAGCAGCTTAAGGTCGTGTATCGTGAGCTACGAGCAGTACTTC. It translates to CASSLRSCIVSYEQYF.

This rearrangement joins TRBV12-3 or TRBV12-4 to TRBJ2-5, with 9 bases that match TRBD2. Trimming removed 4 bases from V and 2 bases from J; junction bases left unmatched: 11. The CDR3 consists of 17 residues. In DNA, the CDR3 is TGTGCCAGCAGTTACCTATCGGCTAGCGGGACACAAGAGACCCAGTACTTC. This translates into CASSYLSASGTQETQYF.

This chain joins TRBV9 and TRBJ2-1; the match to TRBD2 covers 12 bases. The J call is in doubt because the DNA end fits TRBJ2-7 better. Germline assignment: CDR1 SGDLS and CDR2 YYNGEE. CDR3 length: 17 amino acids. The CDR3 here is CASSVEGLAGPYNEQYF. CDR3 DNA: TGTGCCAGCAGCGTAGAAGGACTAGCGGGGCCCTACAATGAGCAGTACTTC.

The chain is built from TRBV28 and TRBJ2-7; D unclear. With 4 bases removed from V and 3 bases from J, the gap between germline ends came to 7 bases. Germline V gene sequence: CDR1 MDHEN, CDR2 SYDVKM. CDR3 length: 12 amino acids. CDR3 bases: TGTGCCAGCAGTTCCCCAAACTACGAGCAGTACTTC. This codes for CASSSPNYEQYF.

The chain combines TRBV5-1 with TRBJ1-2, with D tentatively TRBD1 (5 bases). V lost 0 bases to trimming and J lost 5 bases, with 20 bases between them. Germline V CDR1 and CDR2: SGHRS, YFSETQ. CDR3 size: 17 residues. The CDR3 DNA follows: TGCGCCAGCAGCTTGGGGCCCATAGACAGTTCGGGGTATGGCTACACCTTC. It specifies CASSLGPIDSSGYGYTF.

This clonotype was detected only once. The J gene is TRBJ2-7, the V gene TRBV6-5; D unresolved. The CDR3 extends over 12 amino acids. V lost 4 bases to trimming and J lost 7 bases, with 11 bases between them. CDR1 is MNHEY, CDR2 SVGAGI, per germline. CDR3 in amino acids: CASSSSIHEQYF. CDR3 DNA: TGTGCCAGCAGTTCGAGTATCCATGAGCAGTACTTC.

V is TRBV20-1 and J is TRBJ2-5; TRBD1 matches at 7 bases. Germline V gives CDR1 DFQATT, CDR2 SNEGSKA (reference sequence). The J segment lost 4 bases and the V segment lost 0 bases, leaving 8 bases of the junction unmatched. The CDR3 sequence is 15 residues long. The CDR3 region is CSARDLTGRAETQYF. CDR3 DNA sequence: TGCAGTGCTAGAGACCTGACAGGGCGCGCAGAGACCCAGTACTTC.

This clonotype appeared many times. V is TRBV25-1 and J is TRBJ1-2, with D tentatively TRBD1 (6 bases). Germline CDR1 is MGHDK and CDR2 is SYGVNS. CDR3 length: 12 residues. The germline V and J ends were trimmed by 4 bases and 7 bases, with 10 bases remaining between them. CDR3 in amino acids: CASSGGAGGYTF. CDR3 coding DNA: TGTGCCAGCAGTGGGGGGGCTGGTGGCTACACCTTC.

The V gene is TRBV7-2, the J gene TRBJ2-3, with D possibly being TRBD1 (6 bases). V was trimmed by 3 bases and J by 4 bases, leaving 11 bases between them. There are 14 residues in the CDR3. Germline assignment: CDR1 SGHTA and CDR2 FQGNSA. Written as DNA, the CDR3 is TGTGCCAGCAGCTTGACCAGGGGCGCAGATACGCAGTATTTT. It encodes CASSLTRGADTQYF.

The chain employs TRBV6-5 and TRBJ2-1; the D gene is possibly TRBD1 (6 bases). V was cut by 4 bases and J by 9 bases, with 19 bases left in between. CDR1 MNHEY and CDR2 SVGAGI come from the germline V gene. The CDR3 contains 15 residues. CDR3 region: CASSSYSGTNGEQFF. In DNA form, the CDR3 reads TGTGCCAGCAGTTCCTATTCCGGGACAAATGGTGAGCAGTTCTTC.

J is TRBJ1-6 and V is TRBV15; TRBD1 is a possible D gene (5 bases). This CDR3 is built from 17 residues. V lost 3 bases to trimming and J lost 0 bases, with 12 bases between them. Germline V gene data show CDR1 as LNHNV and CDR2 as YYDKDF (reference sequence). The CDR3 nucleotides read TGTGCCACCAGCAGGACAGCTGTTCGCTCCTATAATTCACCCCTCCACTTT. Residues: CATSRTAVRSYNSPLHF.

The chain recombines TRBV20-1 with TRBJ2-3; D uncertain. The V end lost 5 bases, the J end lost 6 bases, and 18 bases lay between the germline ends. The germline CDR1 and CDR2 sequences are DFQATT and SNEGSKA (reference sequence). This CDR3 is 14 amino acids long. CDR3 sequence (DNA): TGCAGTGCTGGCCCGAGAGAACGATTGGATACGCAGTATTTT. Protein sequence: CSAGPRERLDTQYF.

In DNA form, the CDR3 reads TGTGCCAGCCGATGGACTGAGTCAACCACAGATACGCAGTATTTT. This encodes CASRWTESTTDTQYF. The chain links TRBV7-9 to TRBJ2-3; tentatively, D is TRBD2 (5 bases). This CDR3 spans 15 amino acids. CDR1 is SEHNR and CDR2 is FQNEAQ in the germline V gene (reference sequence). Deletions cut 8 bases from V and 2 bases from J, with 17 bases between.

V is TRBV28 and J is TRBJ2-6; D may be TRBD1 or TRBD2 (6 bases each). Trimming cost V 8 bases and J 1 base, with 12 bases left between them. CDR3 length: 15 amino acids. Germline V gene sequence: CDR1 MDHEN, CDR2 SYDVKM. This CDR3 reads CASQIGGSGANVLTF. The DNA of the CDR3 is TGTGCCAGCCAAATAGGGGGGTCTGGGGCCAACGTCCTGACTTTC.